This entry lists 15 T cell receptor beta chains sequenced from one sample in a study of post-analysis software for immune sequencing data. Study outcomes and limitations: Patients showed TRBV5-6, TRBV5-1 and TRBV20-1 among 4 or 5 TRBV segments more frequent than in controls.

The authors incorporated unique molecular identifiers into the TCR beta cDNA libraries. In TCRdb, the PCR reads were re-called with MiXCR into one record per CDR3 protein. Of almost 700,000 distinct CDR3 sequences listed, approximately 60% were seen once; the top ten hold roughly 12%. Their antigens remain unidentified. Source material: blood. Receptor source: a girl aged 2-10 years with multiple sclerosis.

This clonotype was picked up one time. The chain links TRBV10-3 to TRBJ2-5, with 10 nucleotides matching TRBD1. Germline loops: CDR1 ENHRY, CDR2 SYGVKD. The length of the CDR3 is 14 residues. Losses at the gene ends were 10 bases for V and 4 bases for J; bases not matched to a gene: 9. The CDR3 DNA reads TGTGCCACCTCGGGACAGGGGCGCTTAGAGACCCAGTACTTC. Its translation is CATSGQGRLETQYF.

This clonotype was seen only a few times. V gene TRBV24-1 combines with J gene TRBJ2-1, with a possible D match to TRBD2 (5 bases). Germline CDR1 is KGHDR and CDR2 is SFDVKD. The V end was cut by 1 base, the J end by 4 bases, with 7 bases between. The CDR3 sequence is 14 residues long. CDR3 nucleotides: TGTGCCACCAGTGATTTCTCGGGGTACAATGAGCAGTTCTTC. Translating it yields CATSDFSGYNEQFF.

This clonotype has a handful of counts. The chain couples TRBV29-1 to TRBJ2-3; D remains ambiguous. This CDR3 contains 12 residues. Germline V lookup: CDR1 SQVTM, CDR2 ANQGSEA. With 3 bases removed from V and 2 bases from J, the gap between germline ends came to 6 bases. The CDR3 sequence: CSVDNYTDTQYF. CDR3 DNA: TGCAGCGTTGACAATTACACAGATACGCAGTATTTT.

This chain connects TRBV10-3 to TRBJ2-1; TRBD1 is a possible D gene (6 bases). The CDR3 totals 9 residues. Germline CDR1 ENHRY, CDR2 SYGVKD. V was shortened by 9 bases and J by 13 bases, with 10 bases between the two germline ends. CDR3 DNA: TGTGCCATTGGACAGAGCCAGTTCTTC. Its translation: CAIGQSQFF.

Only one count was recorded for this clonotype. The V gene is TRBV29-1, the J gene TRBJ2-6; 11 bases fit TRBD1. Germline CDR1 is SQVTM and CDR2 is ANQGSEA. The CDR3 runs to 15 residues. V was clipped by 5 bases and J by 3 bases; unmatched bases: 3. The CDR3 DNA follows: TGCAGCGTTAGGACAGGGGGCGTTGGGGCCAACGTCCTGACTTTC. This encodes CSVRTGGVGANVLTF.

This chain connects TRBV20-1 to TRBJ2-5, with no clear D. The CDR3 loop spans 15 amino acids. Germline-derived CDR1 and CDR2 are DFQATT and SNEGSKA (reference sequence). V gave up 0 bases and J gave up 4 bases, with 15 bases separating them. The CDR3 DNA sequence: TGCAGTGCTAGAGATGCAGGAGTGGCCGGAGAGACCCAGTACTTC. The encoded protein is CSARDAGVAGETQYF.

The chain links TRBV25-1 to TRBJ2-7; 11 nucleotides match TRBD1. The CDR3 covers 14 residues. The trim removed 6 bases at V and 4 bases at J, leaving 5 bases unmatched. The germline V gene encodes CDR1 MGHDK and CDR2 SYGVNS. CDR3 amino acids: CASRGTGGRYEQYF. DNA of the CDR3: TGTGCCAGCAGAGGGACAGGGGGAAGGTACGAGCAGTACTTC.

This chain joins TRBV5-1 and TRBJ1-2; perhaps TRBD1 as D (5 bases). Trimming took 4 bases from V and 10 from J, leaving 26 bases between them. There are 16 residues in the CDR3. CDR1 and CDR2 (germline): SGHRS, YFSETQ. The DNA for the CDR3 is TGCGCCAGCAGCCCGATATCCGACAGCACTACCGATCCCTACACCTTC. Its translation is CASSPISDSTTDPYTF.

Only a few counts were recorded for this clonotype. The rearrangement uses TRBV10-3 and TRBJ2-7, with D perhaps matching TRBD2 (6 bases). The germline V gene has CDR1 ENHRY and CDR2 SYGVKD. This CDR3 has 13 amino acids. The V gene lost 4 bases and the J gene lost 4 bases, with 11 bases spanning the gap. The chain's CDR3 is CAISASSEYEQYF. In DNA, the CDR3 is TGTGCCATCAGTGCGTCTAGCGAGTACGAGCAGTACTTC.

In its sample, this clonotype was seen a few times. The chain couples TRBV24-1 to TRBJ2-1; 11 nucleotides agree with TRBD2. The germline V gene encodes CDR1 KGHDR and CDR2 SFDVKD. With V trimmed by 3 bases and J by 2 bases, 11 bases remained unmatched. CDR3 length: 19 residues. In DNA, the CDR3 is TGTGCCACCAGTGATCCCAGGGGTAGCGGGGGGGCCACCTACAATGAGCAGTTCTTC. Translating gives CATSDPRGSGGATYNEQFF.

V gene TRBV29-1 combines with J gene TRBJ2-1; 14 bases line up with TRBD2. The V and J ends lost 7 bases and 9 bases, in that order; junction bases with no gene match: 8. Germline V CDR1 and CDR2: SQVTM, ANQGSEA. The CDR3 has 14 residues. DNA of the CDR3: TGCAGCGGAAGACTAGCGGGAGGGCCCGGTGAGCAGTTCTTC. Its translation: CSGRLAGGPGEQFF.

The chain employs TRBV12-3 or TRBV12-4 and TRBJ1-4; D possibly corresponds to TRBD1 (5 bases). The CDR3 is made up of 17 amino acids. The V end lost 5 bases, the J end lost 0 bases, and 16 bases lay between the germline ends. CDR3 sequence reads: CASSQAPKTATNEKLFF. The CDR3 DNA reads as TGTGCCAGCAGTCAGGCCCCAAAGACAGCAACTAATGAAAAACTGTTTTTT.

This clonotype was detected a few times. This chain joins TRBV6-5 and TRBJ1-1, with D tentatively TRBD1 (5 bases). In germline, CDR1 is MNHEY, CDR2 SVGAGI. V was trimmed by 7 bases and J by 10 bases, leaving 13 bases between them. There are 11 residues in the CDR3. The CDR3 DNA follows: TGTGCCAGCACTACAGGTGGTAGAGCTTTCTTT. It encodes CASTTGGRAFF.

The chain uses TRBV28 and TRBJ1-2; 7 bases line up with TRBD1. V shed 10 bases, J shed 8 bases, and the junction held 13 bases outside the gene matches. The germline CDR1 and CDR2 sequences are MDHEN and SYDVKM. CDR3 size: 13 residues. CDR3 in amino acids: CATTGTEGWGYTF. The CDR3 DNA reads TGTGCCACGACCGGGACAGAGGGTTGGGGCTACACCTTC.

CDR3 region: CASSWTSGGYTQYF. Here the CDR3 DNA reads TGTGCCAGCAGTTGGACTAGCGGGGGGTATACGCAGTATTTT. This rearrangement joins TRBV12-3 or TRBV12-4 to TRBJ2-3; 14 nucleotides match TRBD2. This CDR3 has 14 amino acids. V gave up 4 bases and J gave up 7 bases; unmatched junction bases: 1.